This T cell receptor beta chain was captured in a study of shared clonotypes between healthy human individuals. Overall study results and limits: Clonotype sharing across several donors was observed for approximately 5% of naive CD4 clonotypes.

Germline loops: CDR1 SGHTA, CDR2 FQGNSA. Between the trimmed V and J ends, which lost 5 bases and 15 bases, there was a span of 24 bases. The CDR3 spans 14 residues. About this clone: The antigen is unknown.

The authors distributed each subset's genomic DNA evenly over several immunoSEQ plates. The data were produced by immunoSEQ multiplex PCR, yet TCRdb's version contains in-frame clones alone and is incomplete. In the table there are a few million clones, around nine tenths of which are singletons. The sample comprised naive CD4+ T cells sorted from blood. Subset indicated: CD45RA+ positively selected. This rearrangement joins TRBV7-2 to TRBJ2-3, with D unresolved. This TCR came from a man in his late teens or twenties in good health. Here the CDR3 reads CASSPSFVADPIYF. The CDR3 DNA reads as TGTGCCAGCAGCCCCTCCTTTGTGGCAGACCCGATTTATTTT.